This TCR beta chain was retrieved from a study of control samples from healthy donors and cancer patients. Measured with immunoSEQ multiplex PCR; TCRdb has only the in-frame clones, and not every one. Among around 120,000 clones listed, about 93% were seen once. The CDR3 runs to 14 residues. Germline values: CDR1 MNHNS, CDR2 SASEGT. V dropped 3 bases and J dropped 5; count of bases not matched to a gene: 3. The sample consisted of blood. J is TRBJ2-5 and V is TRBV6-1; 10 bases agree with TRBD1. The sequence derives from a young man in good health. DNA of the CDR3: TGTGCCAGCAGTGAGAGGGGACAGGGGGAGACCCAGTACTTC. Its translation: CASSERGQGETQYF.